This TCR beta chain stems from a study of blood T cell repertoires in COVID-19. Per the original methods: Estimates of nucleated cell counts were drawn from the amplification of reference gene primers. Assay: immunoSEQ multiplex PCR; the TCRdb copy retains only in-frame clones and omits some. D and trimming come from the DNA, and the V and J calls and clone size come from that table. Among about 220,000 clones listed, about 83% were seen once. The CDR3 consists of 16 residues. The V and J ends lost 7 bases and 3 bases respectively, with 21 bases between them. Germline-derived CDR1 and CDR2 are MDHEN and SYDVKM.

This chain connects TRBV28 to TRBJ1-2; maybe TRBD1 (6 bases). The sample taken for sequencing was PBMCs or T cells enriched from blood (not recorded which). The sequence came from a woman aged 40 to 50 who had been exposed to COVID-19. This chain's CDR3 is CASISRGAANDYGYTF. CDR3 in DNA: TGTGCCAGCATCTCCCGGGGGGCGGCGAATGACTATGGCTACACCTTC.